The 11 T cell receptor beta chains below were found in one sample sequenced in a study of shared clonotypes between healthy human individuals. Profiled with immunoSEQ multiplex PCR; TCRdb holds only in-frame clones, not every one. The profile covers more than 2 million clones, with approximately 96% appearing a single time and 0.13% taken by the ten largest. The specimen was naive CD4+ T cells sorted from blood. Subset noted: CD45RA+ positively selected. The source of these receptors is a man aged 18-30 years in good health.

The chain couples TRBV4-1 to TRBJ1-6, with a possible D match to TRBD1 (6 bases). The V gene's germline CDR1 is MGHRA and CDR2 YSYEKL. CDR3 length equals 20 residues. The V end lost 3 bases, the J end lost 0 bases, and 21 bases lay between the germline ends. The CDR3 nucleotides are TGCGCCAGCAGCCACCCCTTACAGGGACCATTTAGCTCCTATAATTCACCCCTCCACTTT. Its protein is CASSHPLQGPFSSYNSPLHF.

Concerning this clone itself: Additional DNA sequences in this sample encode the identical CDR3. The chain couples TRBV9 to TRBJ2-1; D perhaps matches TRBD2 (7 bases). Trimming took 1 base from V and 7 from J, leaving 12 bases between them. In germline, CDR1 is SGDLS, CDR2 YYNGEE. The CDR3 length is 14 residues. For the CDR3, the DNA is TGTGCCAGCAGCGTATCCGGGGGGCTGAATGAGCAGTTCTTC. It specifies CASSVSGGLNEQFF.

V is TRBV9 and J is TRBJ2-1; 10 bases match TRBD2. The germline gives CDR1 SGDLS, CDR2 YYNGEE. The CDR3 has 16 amino acids. V dropped 4 bases and J dropped 7; count of bases not matched to a gene: 11. The CDR3 reads CASSPTLAGVANEQFF. The CDR3 DNA reads TGTGCCAGCAGCCCCACTCTAGCGGGAGTTGCGAATGAGCAGTTCTTC.

The CDR3 region is CASTTYGTGYGYTF. The DNA for the CDR3 is TGTGCCAGCACCACTTACGGGACCGGCTATGGCTACACCTTC. J is TRBJ1-2 and V is TRBV9, with D possibly matching TRBD1 (5 bases). The V and J ends lost 6 bases and 4 bases respectively, with 16 bases between them. The CDR3 sequence is 14 residues long. CDR1 is SGDLS and CDR2 is YYNGEE in the germline V gene.

This sequence joins TRBV6-6 and TRBJ1-1; D not resolved. V lost 6 bases and J 8 bases, leaving 13 bases between the germline ends. Germline V gene data show CDR1 as MNHNY and CDR2 as SVGAGI (reference sequence). The CDR3 contains 12 residues. This CDR3 reads CASSPVIREAFF. The CDR3, as DNA: TGTGCCAGCAGCCCGGTCATCAGGGAAGCTTTCTTT.

This clone was detected only once. V gene TRBV5-1 combines with J gene TRBJ1-1; TRBD1 might be the D (5 bases). The CDR3 has 14 amino acids. V dropped 5 bases and J dropped 7 bases, with 18 bases sitting between them. Per germline, CDR1 SGHRS and CDR2 YFSETQ. CDR3 nucleotide sequence: TGCGCCAGCAGACAAGGATTTGGGGGTGATGAAGCTTTCTTT. Its protein is CASRQGFGGDEAFF.

The rearrangement uses TRBV28 and TRBJ2-1; 11 positions agree with TRBD2. The CDR3 is made up of 15 amino acids. Germline V gene sequence: CDR1 MDHEN, CDR2 SYDVKM. After removal of 3 bases from V and 9 bases from J, the junction contained 7 bases not matched to a gene. CDR3 in DNA: TGTGCCAGCAGTTTTAGCGGGGGGGCCTCTGTTGAGCAGTTCTTC. It translates to CASSFSGGASVEQFF.

The chain has TRBV7-8 and TRBJ2-2; 12 nucleotides line up with TRBD2. The germline CDR1 and CDR2 sequences are SGHVS and FQNEAQ. This CDR3 is built from 17 residues. The ends lost 5 bases at V and 3 bases at J; junction bases unmatched: 7. CDR3 residues: CASSLTGTSGYTGELFF. As DNA, the CDR3 is TGTGCCAGCAGCCTTACCGGGACTAGCGGGTACACCGGGGAGCTGTTTTTT.

The sample holds one count of this clone. The same CDR3 also results from other DNA sequences found in this sample. The rearrangement links TRBV28 to TRBJ2-5, with D hard to call. CDR1 is MDHEN and CDR2 is SYDVKM in the germline V gene. V gave up 1 base and J gave up 4 bases, with 4 bases separating them. The CDR3 length is 12 residues. The CDR3 DNA follows: TGTGCCAGCAGTTTATTACGAGAGACCCAGTACTTC. This sequence encodes CASSLLRETQYF.

The chain recombines TRBV18 with TRBJ1-1; D gene ambiguous. V gave up 1 base and J gave up 4 bases, with 16 bases separating them. CDR1 is KGHSH and CDR2 is LQKENI in the germline V gene. CDR3 size: 16 residues. The CDR3 coding sequence is TGTGCCAGCTCACCACGGCAGACGCAGGAGCGCACTGAAGCTTTCTTT. Protein sequence: CASSPRQTQERTEAFF.

This chain connects TRBV9 to TRBJ2-5; tentatively, D is TRBD2 (5 bases). The CDR3 has 15 amino acids. Germline V gene data show CDR1 as SGDLS and CDR2 as YYNGEE. V lost 0 bases and J lost 1, with 10 bases in between. The CDR3 coding sequence is TGTGCCAGCAGCGTAGGTGGACTTCTCCAAGAGACCCAGTACTTC. Amino acid sequence: CASSVGGLLQETQYF. Filled out from reference TRBV9 and TRBJ2-5, the complete variable domain reads DSGVTQTPKHLITATGQRVTLRCSPRSGDLSVYWYQQSLDQGLQFLIQYYNGEERAKGNILERFSAQQFPDLHSELNLSSLELGDSALYFCASSVGGLLQETQYFGPGTRLLVL.